This TCR beta chain was sequenced in a study of blood T cell repertoires in COVID-19. Background on the study: Sample material is recorded as cDNA or gDNA derived from T cells, B-cell-depleted T cells, or PBMCs.

The count of this clone is one. Cohorts were based on clinical histories the participants reported. Methods used by the authors: By means of reference gene primer amplification, nucleated cell counts were estimated. Sequencing used immunoSEQ multiplex PCR; TCRdb keeps in-frame clones, though not all of them. V, J and clone size derive from that table, while D and trimming were established from the DNA sequence. The sample yields under 400,000 clones, around 87% seen once. The J segment lost 9 bases and the V segment lost 0 bases, leaving 5 bases of the junction unmatched. This CDR3 spans 14 amino acids. Germline V gene data show CDR1 as SGDLS and CDR2 as YYNGEE.

The clonotype originates from a man in his forties in a cohort exposed to, infected with or recovered from COVID-19 (not recorded which). The sample comprised PBMCs or T cells enriched from blood (not recorded which). The chain recombines TRBV9 with TRBJ1-4, with 7 bases aligning to TRBD1. DNA of the CDR3: TGTGCCAGCAGCGTAGGACAGGGAGGTCAAAAACTGTTTTTT. This encodes CASSVGQGGQKLFF.